This TCR beta chain is drawn from a study of response to subunit inactivated influenza vaccine. Study-level findings and limits: Authors proposed each seasonal influenza vaccination draws in few new T cells.

In this sample, this clonotype turned up many times. Its specificity is not known. Germline loops: CDR1 SGHVS, CDR2 FQNEAQ. The CDR3 covers 15 residues. The ends lost 5 bases at V and 6 bases at J; junction bases unmatched: 10. TCRdb reprocessed the RT-PCR reads via MiXCR and lists one record per CDR3 protein. The repertoire holds more than 550,000 distinct CDR3 sequences, with about 12% as singletons. The sequencing used PBMCs from blood, collected on the day of vaccination. This chain links TRBV7-8 with TRBJ2-5; 9 nucleotides agree with TRBD1. This clonotype was sampled from a man between 50 and 59 years old who received an inactivated influenza vaccine. CDR3 DNA: TGTGCCAGCAGCGCGTACTACAGGGGGCTGAAGACCCAGTACTTC. It yields the protein CASSAYYRGLKTQYF.